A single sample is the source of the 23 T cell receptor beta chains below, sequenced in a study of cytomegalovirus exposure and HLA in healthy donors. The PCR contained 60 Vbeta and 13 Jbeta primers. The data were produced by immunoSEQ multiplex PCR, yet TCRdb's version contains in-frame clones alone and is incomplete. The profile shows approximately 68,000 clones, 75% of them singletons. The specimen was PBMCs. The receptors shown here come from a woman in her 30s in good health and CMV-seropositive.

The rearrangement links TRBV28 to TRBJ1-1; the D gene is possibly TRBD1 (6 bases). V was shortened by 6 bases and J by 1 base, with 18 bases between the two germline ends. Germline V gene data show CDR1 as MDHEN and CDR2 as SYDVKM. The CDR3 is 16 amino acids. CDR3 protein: CASSQLQGFRNTEAFF. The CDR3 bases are TGTGCCAGCAGCCAACTACAGGGCTTCAGGAACACTGAAGCTTTCTTT.

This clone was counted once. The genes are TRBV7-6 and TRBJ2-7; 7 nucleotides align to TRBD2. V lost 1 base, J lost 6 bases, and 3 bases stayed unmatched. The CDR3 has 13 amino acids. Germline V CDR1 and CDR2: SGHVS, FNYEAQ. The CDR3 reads CASSLGSGGEQYF. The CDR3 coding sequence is TGTGCCAGCAGCTTAGGGTCGGGGGGCGAGCAGTACTTC.

CDR3 amino acids: CASSAHRDQPQHF. The CDR3 DNA sequence: TGTGCCAGTAGTGCTCACAGGGATCAGCCCCAGCATTTT. This rearrangement joins TRBV19 to TRBJ1-5; weak D call: TRBD1 (6 bases). This CDR3 spans 13 amino acids. Trimming shortened V by 5 bases and J by 5 bases, and 10 bases separated the two germline ends. Looked up from germline, CDR1 is LNHDA and CDR2 is SQIVND (reference sequence).

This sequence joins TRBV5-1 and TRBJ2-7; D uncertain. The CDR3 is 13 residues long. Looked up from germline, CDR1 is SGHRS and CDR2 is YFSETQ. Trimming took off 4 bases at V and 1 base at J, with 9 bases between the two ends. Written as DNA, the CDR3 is TGCGCCAGCAGCACCCAGTCATCCTACGAGCAGTACTTC. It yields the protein CASSTQSSYEQYF.

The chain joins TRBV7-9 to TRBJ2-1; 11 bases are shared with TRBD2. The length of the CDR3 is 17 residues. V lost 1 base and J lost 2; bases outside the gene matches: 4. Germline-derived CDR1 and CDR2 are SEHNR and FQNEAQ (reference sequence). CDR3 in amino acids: CASSLGIAGGAYNEQFF. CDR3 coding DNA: TGTGCCAGCAGCTTAGGTATAGCGGGAGGGGCCTACAATGAGCAGTTCTTC.

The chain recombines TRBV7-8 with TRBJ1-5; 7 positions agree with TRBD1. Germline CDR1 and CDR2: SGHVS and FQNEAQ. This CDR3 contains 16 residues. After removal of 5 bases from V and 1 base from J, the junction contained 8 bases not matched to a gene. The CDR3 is CASSAQTGFSNQPQHF. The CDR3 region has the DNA TGTGCCAGCAGCGCCCAGACAGGGTTCAGCAATCAGCCCCAGCATTTT.

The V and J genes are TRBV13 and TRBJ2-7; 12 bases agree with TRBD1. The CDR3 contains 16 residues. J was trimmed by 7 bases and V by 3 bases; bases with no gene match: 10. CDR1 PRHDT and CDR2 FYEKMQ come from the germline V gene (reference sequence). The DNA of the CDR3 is TGTGCCAGCAGCTTCTCCGGGACAGGGGGCTCGGTGGAGCAGTACTTC. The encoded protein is CASSFSGTGGSVEQYF.

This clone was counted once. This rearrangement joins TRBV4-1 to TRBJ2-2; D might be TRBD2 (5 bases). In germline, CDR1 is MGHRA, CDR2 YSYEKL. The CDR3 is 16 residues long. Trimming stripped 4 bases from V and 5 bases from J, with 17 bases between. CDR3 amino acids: CASSRSGGVRTGELFF. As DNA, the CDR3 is TGCGCCAGCAGCCGCAGCGGTGGGGTCCGGACCGGGGAGCTGTTTTTT.

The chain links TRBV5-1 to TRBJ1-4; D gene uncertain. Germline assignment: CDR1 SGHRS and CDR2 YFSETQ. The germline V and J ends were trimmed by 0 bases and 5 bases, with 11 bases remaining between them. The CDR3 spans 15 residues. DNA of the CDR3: TGCGCCAGCAGCTTGGGTGGGAGGTCAAATGAAAAACTGTTTTTT. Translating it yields CASSLGGRSNEKLFF. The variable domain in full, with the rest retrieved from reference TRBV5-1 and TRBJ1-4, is KAGVTQTPRYLIKTRGQQVTLSCSPISGHRSVSWYQQTPGQGLQFLFEYFSETQRNKGNFPGRFSGRQFSNSRSEMNVSTLELGDSALYLCASSLGGRSNEKLFFGSGTQLSVL.

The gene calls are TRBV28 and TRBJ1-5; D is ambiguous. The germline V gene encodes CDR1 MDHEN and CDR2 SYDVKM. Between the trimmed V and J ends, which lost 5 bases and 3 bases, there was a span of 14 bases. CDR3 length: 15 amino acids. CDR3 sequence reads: CASSTPSGFNQPQHF. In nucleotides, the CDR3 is TGTGCCAGCAGTACTCCGTCAGGCTTCAATCAGCCCCAGCATTTT.

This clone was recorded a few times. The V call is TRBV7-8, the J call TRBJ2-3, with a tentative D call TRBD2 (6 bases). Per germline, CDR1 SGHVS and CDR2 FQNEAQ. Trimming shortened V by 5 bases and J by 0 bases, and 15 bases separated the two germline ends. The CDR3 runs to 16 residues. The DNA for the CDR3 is TGTGCCAGCAGCGGGTTCGGGACTCCTAGCACAGATACGCAGTATTTT. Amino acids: CASSGFGTPSTDTQYF. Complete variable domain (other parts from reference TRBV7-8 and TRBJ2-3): GAGVSQSPRYKVAKRGQDVALRCDPISGHVSLFWYQQALGQGPEFLTYFQNEAQLDKSGLPSDRFFAERPEGSVSTLKIQRTQQEDSAVYLCASSGFGTPSTDTQYFGPGTRLTVL.

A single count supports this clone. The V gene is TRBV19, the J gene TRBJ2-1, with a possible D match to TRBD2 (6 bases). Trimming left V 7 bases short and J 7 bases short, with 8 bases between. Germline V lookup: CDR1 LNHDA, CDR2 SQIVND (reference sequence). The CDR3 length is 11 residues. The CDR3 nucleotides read TGTGCCAGTATGGGGAGGAATGAGCAGTTCTTC. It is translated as CASMGRNEQFF.

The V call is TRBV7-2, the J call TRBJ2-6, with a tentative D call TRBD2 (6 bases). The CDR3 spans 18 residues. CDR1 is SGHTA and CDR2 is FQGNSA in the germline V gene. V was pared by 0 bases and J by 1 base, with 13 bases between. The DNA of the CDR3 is TGTGCCAGCAGCTTAGCAGGTGGTGGAGGGTCTGGGGCCAACGTCCTGACTTTC. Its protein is CASSLAGGGGSGANVLTF.

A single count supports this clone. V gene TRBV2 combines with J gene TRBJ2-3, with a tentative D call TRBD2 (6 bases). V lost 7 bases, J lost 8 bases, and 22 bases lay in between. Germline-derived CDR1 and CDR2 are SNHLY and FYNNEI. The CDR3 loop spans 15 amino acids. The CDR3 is CASNGIAVSTGTQYF. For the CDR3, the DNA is TGTGCCAGCAACGGTATAGCGGTTAGCACGGGTACGCAGTATTTT.

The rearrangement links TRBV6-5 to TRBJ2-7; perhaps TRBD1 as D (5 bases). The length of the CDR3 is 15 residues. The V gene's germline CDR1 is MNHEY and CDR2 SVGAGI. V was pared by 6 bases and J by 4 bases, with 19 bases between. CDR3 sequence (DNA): TGTGCCAGCAGACTTAACAGGCACCCCGGGTACGAGCAGTACTTC. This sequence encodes CASRLNRHPGYEQYF.

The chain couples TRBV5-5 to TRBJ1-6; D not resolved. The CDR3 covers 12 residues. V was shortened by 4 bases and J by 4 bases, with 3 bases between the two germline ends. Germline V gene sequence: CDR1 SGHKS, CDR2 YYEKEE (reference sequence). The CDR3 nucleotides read TGTGCCAGCAGCCCATATAATTCACCCCTCCACTTT. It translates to CASSPYNSPLHF.

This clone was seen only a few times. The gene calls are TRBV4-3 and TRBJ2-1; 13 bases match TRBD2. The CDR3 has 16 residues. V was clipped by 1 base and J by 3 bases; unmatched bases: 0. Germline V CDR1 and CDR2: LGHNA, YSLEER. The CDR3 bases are TGCGCCAGCAGCCAAGGGACTAGCGGGAGCTACAATGAGCAGTTCTTC. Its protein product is CASSQGTSGSYNEQFF.

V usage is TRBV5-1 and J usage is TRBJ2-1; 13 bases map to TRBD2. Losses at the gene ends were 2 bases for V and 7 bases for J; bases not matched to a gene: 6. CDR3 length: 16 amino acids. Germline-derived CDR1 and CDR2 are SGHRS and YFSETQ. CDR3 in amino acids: CASSFGTSGTGNEQFF. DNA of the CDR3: TGCGCCAGCAGCTTTGGGACTAGCGGGACGGGGAATGAGCAGTTCTTC.

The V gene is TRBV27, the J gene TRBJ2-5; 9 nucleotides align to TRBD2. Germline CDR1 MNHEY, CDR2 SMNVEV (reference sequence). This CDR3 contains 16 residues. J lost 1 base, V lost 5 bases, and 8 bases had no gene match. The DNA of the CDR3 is TGTGCCAGCAGTCCTGGACTAGCGTATACCCAAGAGACCCAGTACTTC. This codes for CASSPGLAYTQETQYF.

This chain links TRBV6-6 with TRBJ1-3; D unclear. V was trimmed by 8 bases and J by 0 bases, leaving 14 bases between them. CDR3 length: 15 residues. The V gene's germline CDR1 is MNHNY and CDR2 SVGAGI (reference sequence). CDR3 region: CASLPRDLSGNTIYF. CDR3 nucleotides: TGTGCCAGCCTCCCTCGGGATCTCTCTGGAAACACCATATATTTT.

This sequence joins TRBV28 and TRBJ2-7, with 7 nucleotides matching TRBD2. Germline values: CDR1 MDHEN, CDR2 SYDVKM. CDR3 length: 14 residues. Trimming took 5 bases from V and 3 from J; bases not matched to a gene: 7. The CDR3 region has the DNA TGTGCCAGCAGTCCGGGGGGTCCTTACTACGAGCAGTACTTC. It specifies CASSPGGPYYEQYF.

The CDR3 DNA follows: TGTGCCTGGAGTGTAGCCCGAGGCAATGAGCAGTTCTTC. It translates to CAWSVARGNEQFF. The chain couples TRBV30 to TRBJ2-1; D gene unclear. V lost 0 bases, J lost 6 bases, and 9 bases lay in between. The CDR3 contains 13 residues. Germline lookup yields CDR1 GTSNPN and CDR2 SVGIG (reference sequence).

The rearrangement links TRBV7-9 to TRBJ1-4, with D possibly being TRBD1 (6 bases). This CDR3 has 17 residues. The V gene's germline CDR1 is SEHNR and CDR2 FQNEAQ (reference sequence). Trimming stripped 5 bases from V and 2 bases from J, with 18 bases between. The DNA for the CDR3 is TGTGCCAGCAGCCCTGAGGGGGGGCGGCCGACTAATGAAAAACTGTTTTTT. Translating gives CASSPEGGRPTNEKLFF.